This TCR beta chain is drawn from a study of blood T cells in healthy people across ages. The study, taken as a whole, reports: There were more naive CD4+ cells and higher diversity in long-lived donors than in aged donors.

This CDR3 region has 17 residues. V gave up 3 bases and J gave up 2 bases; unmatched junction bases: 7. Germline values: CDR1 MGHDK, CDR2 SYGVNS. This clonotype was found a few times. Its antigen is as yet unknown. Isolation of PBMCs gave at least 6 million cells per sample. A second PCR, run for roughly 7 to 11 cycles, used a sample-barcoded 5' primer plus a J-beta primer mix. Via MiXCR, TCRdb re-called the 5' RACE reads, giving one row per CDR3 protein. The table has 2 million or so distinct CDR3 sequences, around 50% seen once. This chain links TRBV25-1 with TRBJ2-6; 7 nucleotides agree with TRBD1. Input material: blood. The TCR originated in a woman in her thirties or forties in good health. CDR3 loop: CASSDPLTGPGANVLTF. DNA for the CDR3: TGTGCCAGCAGTGACCCCCTGACAGGGCCTGGGGCCAACGTCCTGACTTTC.